Listed below are T cell receptor beta chains from one sample, sequenced in a study of blood T cells in healthy people across ages. Via MiXCR, TCRdb re-called the 5' RACE reads, giving one row per CDR3 protein. Here the sample spans 1,300,000 or so distinct CDR3 sequences, 59% being singletons. Sequenced sample: blood. Receptors originate from a man between 18 and 29 years old in good health. Each CDR3 is given with its conserved first and last residue. The D gene is left open where the match is weak. Expanded clones get a size class; other rows say once, few or many, or leave the size out.

abundance,d_gene,j_gene,v_gene,CDR3nt,CDR3aa
-,TRBD2,TRBJ2-3,TRBV27,TGTGCCAGCAGCGCTGCTAGCGGGAGAGATACGCAGTATTTT,CASSAASGRDTQYF
-,-,TRBJ2-2,TRBV24-1,TGTGCCACCAGTCCCTCCCCAGGGCCGGGGAACACCGGGGAGCTGTTTTTT,CATSPSPGPGNTGELFF
-,TRBD2,TRBJ2-1,TRBV25-1,TGTGCCAGCACAGCGGGAGTTGCCAATGAGCAGTTCTTC,CASTAGVANEQFF
few,-,TRBJ1-6,TRBV12-3/TRBV12-4,TGTGCCAGCAGTTTGGTGGAAGACGGTAATTCACCCCTCCACTTT,CASSLVEDGNSPLHF
few,-,TRBJ2-7,TRBV7-6,TGTGCCAGCAGCTTAGTTCGGCAGACGGCCGGGGACTCCTACGAGCAGTACTTC,CASSLVRQTAGDSYEQYF
-,-,TRBJ2-5,TRBV11-2,TGTGCCAGCAGCTTAGAAGGACGTTCGGAGACCCAGTACTTC,CASSLEGRSETQYF
-,TRBD1,TRBJ2-7,TRBV12-3/TRBV12-4,TGTGCCAGCAGCGCGGGACAGGCCACCTACGAGCAGTACTTC,CASSAGQATYEQYF
once,-,TRBJ1-1,TRBV27,TGTGCCAGCAGTTTAATCCCAGACACTGAAGCTTTCTTT,CASSLIPDTEAFF
-,TRBD2,TRBJ2-7,TRBV2,TGTGCCAGCAGTACTAGCGGGTTTGTCTACGAGCAGTACTTC,CASSTSGFVYEQYF
few,-,TRBJ1-6,TRBV20-1,TGCAGTGCTAGAGTTGCGTATTCACCCCTCCACTTT,CSARVAYSPLHF
-,-,TRBJ1-1,TRBV4-3,TGCGCCAGCAGCCAAGATCCCGTGGGGGGCCGGGAAGCTTTCTTT,CASSQDPVGGREAFF
-,-,TRBJ2-2,TRBV10-3,TGTGCCATCACCCGCCCGAACACCGGGGAGCTGTTTTTT,CAITRPNTGELFF
-,-,TRBJ2-5,TRBV27,TGTGCCAGCAGTCCTTGGACGGGACCAGTGTACTTC,CASSPWTGPVYF
few,TRBD2,TRBJ2-1,TRBV29-1,TGCAGCCCACGAGGGCTAGCGGGGGGGGAATGGTCCTACAATGAGCAGTTCTTC,CSPRGLAGGEWSYNEQFF
-,-,TRBJ1-2,TRBV5-1,TGCGCCAGCAGCTCTGAGGGATACTATGGCTACACCTTC,CASSSEGYYGYTF
-,TRBD2,TRBJ2-4,TRBV20-1,TGCAGTGCTAGAGGCGGGAGTGAAAACATTCAGTACTTC,CSARGGSENIQYF
few,-,TRBJ2-3,TRBV7-2,TGTGCCAGCAGCCTACCAACATCCACAGATACGCAGTATTTT,CASSLPTSTDTQYF
few,-,TRBJ2-7,TRBV7-2,TGTGCCAGCAGCTTGGATGCGGTAGGACCCTCCTACGAGCAGTACTTC,CASSLDAVGPSYEQYF
-,-,TRBJ2-3,TRBV10-3,TGTGCCATCAGTGAGTCGACTAGTGGGACGCAGTATTTT,CAISESTSGTQYF
-,-,TRBJ2-2,TRBV4-2,TGTGCCAGCAGCCAAAGTGGCAGTGGCGGGGAGCTGTTTTTT,CASSQSGSGGELFF
-,-,TRBJ2-1,TRBV20-1,TGCAGTGCTGCCGCCAGCGGAGCCTACAATGAGCAGTTCTTC,CSAAASGAYNEQFF
-,TRBD2,TRBJ2-1,TRBV20-1,TGCAGTGCTAGAGTAGCGGGAGAGCGGTACAATGAGCAGTTCTTC,CSARVAGERYNEQFF
once,-,TRBJ2-3,TRBV4-1,TGCGCCAGCAGCCAAGTTTCGTCCCGCACAGATACGCAGTATTTT,CASSQVSSRTDTQYF
-,TRBD2,TRBJ2-5,TRBV5-6,TGTGCCAGCAGCTTGGTCACTAGCGACCAAGAGACCCAGTACTTC,CASSLVTSDQETQYF
-,-,TRBJ2-7,TRBV6-5,TGTGCCAGCAGTTACTCGATGACGGGTGGGGTCTCCTACGAGCAGTACTTC,CASSYSMTGGVSYEQYF
few,-,TRBJ1-2,TRBV7-2,TGTGCCAGCAGCTTAATAGGAGAACCCGGCTACACCTTC,CASSLIGEPGYTF
-,TRBD1,TRBJ1-1,TRBV29-1,TGCAGCGCCGGACAGGGAAGAACTGAAGCTTTCTTT,CSAGQGRTEAFF
-,-,TRBJ2-7,TRBV7-6,TGTGCCAGCAGCTTAGGGCGATCATCCGAGCAGTACTTC,CASSLGRSSEQYF
-,-,TRBJ1-5,TRBV2,TGTGCCAGCAGTCAGGACGGGAATAGCAATCAGCCCCAGCATTTT,CASSQDGNSNQPQHF
-,-,TRBJ2-3,TRBV20-1,TGCAGTGCCAACCCGACAACCGCGCGAACAGATACGCAGTATTTT,CSANPTTARTDTQYF
few,-,TRBJ2-3,TRBV10-3,TGTGCCATCCAAGACAGTACCCTCACAGATACGCAGTATTTT,CAIQDSTLTDTQYF
-,TRBD1,TRBJ2-1,TRBV7-9,TGTGCCAGCGGACAATACGAAACAGGGGTGGATGAGCAGTTCTTC,CASGQYETGVDEQFF
-,-,TRBJ1-5,TRBV9,TGTGCCAGCAGCCCCGGGTCTGGGATGGGCAATCAGCCCCAGCATTTT,CASSPGSGMGNQPQHF
-,TRBD1,TRBJ2-1,TRBV6-5,TGTGCCAGCAGTTACCGTGGGACAGCGGCTAGCCTAAGAGCCGAGCAGTTCTTC,CASSYRGTAASLRAEQFF
-,TRBD2,TRBJ2-3,TRBV4-2,TGTGCCAGCAGCCAAGACGGTAGAGGGACTAGCGGGAGTACGCAGTATTTT,CASSQDGRGTSGSTQYF
-,TRBD2,TRBJ2-4,TRBV20-1,TGCAGTGCTGGGGGGGGTTTAGCCAAAAACATTCAGTACTTC,CSAGGGLAKNIQYF
-,TRBD1,TRBJ2-5,TRBV12-3/TRBV12-4,TGTGCCAGCAGTAAGAGACAGGGGGCCGAGACCCAGTACTTC,CASSKRQGAETQYF
-,TRBD1,TRBJ1-2,TRBV11-2,TGTGCCACTGGCGGACAGGGCTATGGCTACACCTTC,CATGGQGYGYTF
-,TRBD1,TRBJ2-7,TRBV29-1,TGCAGCGTTTTCGGACAGGGGGATACCTACGAGCAGTACTTC,CSVFGQGDTYEQYF
-,-,TRBJ2-7,TRBV5-6,TGTGCCAGCTCCACGGCCGTCAATTGGGAAAAGCAGTACTTC,CASSTAVNWEKQYF
-,-,TRBJ2-1,TRBV20-1,TGCACCACCGCTCAGCGGACCTCCTACAATGAGCAGTTCTTC,CTTAQRTSYNEQFF
-,-,TRBJ2-5,TRBV19,TGTGCCAGTAGTATAGATCGGGCACCTCGGGAGACCCAGTACTTC,CASSIDRAPRETQYF
-,-,TRBJ2-7,TRBV5-1,TGCGCCAGCAGCTTGGGGCGAGTTTCCGAGCAGTACTTC,CASSLGRVSEQYF
-,-,TRBJ2-5,TRBV7-9,TGTGCCAGCAGCACAGGGTTAAATGGGCAGTACTTC,CASSTGLNGQYF
-,-,TRBJ2-4,TRBV27,TGTGCCAGCAGTTTAGAAGGCGGCTTCACAAGCATTCAGTACTTC,CASSLEGGFTSIQYF
few,-,TRBJ2-5,TRBV28,TGTGCCAGCGGCCTTCGTCAGTACCAAGAGACCCAGTACTTC,CASGLRQYQETQYF
-,-,TRBJ2-5,TRBV5-1,TGCGCCAGCAGCCGGGTCGGTGGGGGTTTCCAAGAGACCCAGTACTTC,CASSRVGGGFQETQYF
-,-,TRBJ1-2,TRBV5-1,TGCGCCAGCACCCCTGCCGGGGCAGACTATGGCTACACCTTC,CASTPAGADYGYTF
-,-,TRBJ1-1,TRBV15,TGTGCCACCAGCAGGGACGGGGCGACTGAAGCTTTCTTT,CATSRDGATEAFF
few,TRBD1,TRBJ2-7,TRBV4-1,TGCGCCAGCAGCTATAGACGGGACAGGGGTTACGAGCAGTACTTC,CASSYRRDRGYEQYF
many,-,TRBJ2-3,TRBV13,TGTGCCAGCAGCCTAGGACGGCGCACAGATACGCAGTATTTT,CASSLGRRTDTQYF
-,TRBD2,TRBJ2-1,TRBV10-3,TGTGCCATCAGGGGGCAGCGGGGGGCATCTCAAATGGATGAGCAGTTCTTC,CAIRGQRGASQMDEQFF
many,TRBD1,TRBJ1-2,TRBV15,TGTGCCACCAGTTTCCTTACAGGGGACAACTATGGCTACACCTTC,CATSFLTGDNYGYTF
-,TRBD2,TRBJ2-1,TRBV3-1,TGTGCCAGCAGCCCCAGACTAGCGGGAGGGCCCTACAATGAGCAGTTCTTC,CASSPRLAGGPYNEQFF
-,TRBD1,TRBJ2-7,TRBV4-1,TGCGCCAGCAGCCAGGGGACAGGGATGGGGACTTATGAGCAGTACTTC,CASSQGTGMGTYEQYF